This passage covers 23 T cell receptor beta chains from one sample sequenced in a study of blood T cell repertoires in COVID-19. Method: immunoSEQ multiplex PCR; TCRdb's copy keeps in-frame clones and lacks some. The data contain 200,000 to 250,000 clones, about 91% of them singletons. Sequencing input: PBMCs or T cells enriched from blood (not recorded which). The receptors here all came from a man aged 18 to 29 with acute COVID-19.

This chain links TRBV24-1 with TRBJ1-5; D is perhaps TRBD1 (5 bases). Germline lookup yields CDR1 KGHDR and CDR2 SFDVKD. V dropped 4 bases and J dropped 7 bases, with 13 bases sitting between them. The CDR3 runs 14 residues. This chain's CDR3 is CATSEPGSSQPQHF. Written as DNA, the CDR3 is TGTGCCACCAGTGAGCCAGGGTCTTCGCAGCCCCAGCATTTT.

This sequence joins TRBV14 and TRBJ2-5, with D tentatively TRBD2 (6 bases). Germline CDR1 and CDR2: SGHDN and FVKESK. This CDR3 spans 19 amino acids. The V end lost 0 bases, the J end lost 2 bases, and 22 bases lay between the germline ends. The CDR3 protein is CASSQEWPPGRGKQETQYF. In DNA form, the CDR3 reads TGTGCCAGCAGCCAAGAATGGCCTCCGGGGCGGGGAAAACAAGAGACCCAGTACTTC.

Written as DNA, the CDR3 is TGTGCCAGCAGTATGCAGGGGGCGAGGACTGAAGCTTTCTTT. It encodes CASSMQGARTEAFF. V and J are TRBV27 and TRBJ1-1, with 8 bases fitting TRBD1. The J segment lost 5 bases and the V segment lost 5 bases, leaving 7 bases of the junction unmatched. Germline CDR1 reads MNHEY; CDR2 reads SMNVEV (reference sequence). CDR3 length: 14 amino acids.

Only a few counts were recorded for this clone. The chain links TRBV6-1 to TRBJ2-2; possible D gene TRBD1, 6 bases. The V end lost 2 bases, the J end lost 2 bases, and 12 bases lay between the germline ends. CDR3 length: 16 amino acids. Germline assignment: CDR1 MNHNS and CDR2 SASEGT. Here the CDR3 DNA reads TGTGCCAGCAGTGAACGATACAGGGATAACACCGGGGAGCTGTTTTTT. Amino acid sequence: CASSERYRDNTGELFF.

The V and J genes are TRBV21-1 and TRBJ2-2; the D segment call TRBD1 is taken from the table without a DNA check. TRBV21-1 is reported as a pseudogene. The CDR3 has 19 residues. The CDR3 DNA reads as TGTGCCAGCAGCAAAGGGGGACAGGCGCTAAAACCGAACACCGGGGAGCTGTTTTTT. Translation: CASSKGGQALKPNTGELFF.

The rearrangement uses TRBV6-1 and TRBJ2-3; 8 bases are shared with TRBD1. V gave up 1 base and J gave up 1 base; unmatched junction bases: 13. Per germline, CDR1 MNHNS and CDR2 SASEGT. The CDR3 sequence is 19 residues long. The CDR3 spells CASSEVRGDLTGGTDTQYF. The CDR3 coding sequence is TGTGCCAGCAGTGAAGTAAGGGGAGACCTGACAGGGGGCACAGATACGCAGTATTTT.

V is TRBV5-1 and J is TRBJ2-1, with 10 bases aligning to TRBD2. V lost 4 bases, J lost 4 bases, and 29 bases stayed unmatched. CDR3 length: 23 residues. Germline V CDR1 and CDR2: SGHRS, YFSETQ. The CDR3 protein is CASSAPRRGASGSRATGYNEQFF. The CDR3 bases are TGCGCCAGCAGCGCCCCGCGTAGGGGAGCTAGCGGGAGTCGTGCTACGGGGTACAATGAGCAGTTCTTC.

The genes are TRBV12-3 or TRBV12-4 and TRBJ2-5; the D gene is possibly TRBD2 (6 bases). Trimming left V 3 bases short and J 2 bases short, with 7 bases between. This CDR3 is 13 amino acids long. The CDR3 coding sequence is TGTGCCAGCAGTTTCCGGGAGCAAGAGACCCAGTACTTC. Its translation: CASSFREQETQYF.

The chain carries TRBV29-1 and TRBJ2-1; D may be TRBD2 (6 bases). This CDR3 is 16 amino acids long. V lost 6 bases, J lost 10 bases, and 28 bases lay in between. CDR1 is SQVTM, CDR2 ANQGSEA, per germline. The CDR3 sequence: CSVPPAQAGPSGEQFF. Written as DNA, the CDR3 is TGCAGCGTCCCCCCCGCCCAAGCGGGCCCCTCCGGAGAGCAGTTCTTC.

Only one count was recorded for this clone. The chain employs TRBV11-3 and TRBJ2-7, with D unresolved. CDR1 and CDR2 from the germline V gene are SGHNT and YENEEA. This CDR3 region has 15 residues. The V gene lost 0 bases and the J gene lost 3 bases, with 12 bases spanning the gap. CDR3 coding DNA: TGTGCCAGCAGCTTAGATAATTCTTTAATCTACGAGCAGTACTTC. As protein: CASSLDNSLIYEQYF. The variable domain in full, with the rest retrieved from reference TRBV11-3 and TRBJ2-7, is EAGVVQSPRYKIIEKKQPVAFWCNPISGHNTLYWYLQNLGQGPELLIRYENEEAVDDSQLPKDRFSAERLKGVDSTLKIQPAELGDSAVYLCASSLDNSLIYEQYFGPGTRLTVT.

Here the CDR3 reads CASSGTVSPSYGYTF. The DNA for the CDR3 is TGTGCCAGCAGCGGGACAGTTTCCCCCTCTTATGGCTACACCTTC. J is TRBJ1-2 and V is TRBV5-4; 7 nucleotides align to TRBD1. CDR1 and CDR2 (germline): SGHNT, YYREEE (reference sequence). The CDR3 totals 15 residues. With V trimmed by 4 bases and J by 5 bases, 11 bases remained unmatched.

The V and J genes are TRBV24-1 and TRBJ2-7; 7 bases line up with TRBD1. CDR1 and CDR2 (germline): KGHDR, SFDVKD. V was clipped by 4 bases and J by 5 bases; unmatched bases: 10. This CDR3 has 15 residues. CDR3 coding DNA: TGTGCCACCAGTGAAGGTCAGGGGGTATTCGACGAGCAGTACTTC. Translating it yields CATSEGQGVFDEQYF.

The V call is TRBV28, the J call TRBJ1-2, with a weak D call TRBD1 (5 bases). Germline lookup yields CDR1 MDHEN and CDR2 SYDVKM. V dropped 7 bases and J dropped 4 bases, with 22 bases sitting between them. This CDR3 spans 16 amino acids. The CDR3 DNA is TGTGCCAGCACCCTACTTGGGGGGGTTGGCGGCTATGGCTACACCTTC. Its translation is CASTLLGGVGGYGYTF.

V is TRBV24-1 and J is TRBJ2-1, with D perhaps matching TRBD2 (5 bases). Trimming cost V 3 bases and J 2 bases, with 13 bases left between them. Germline-derived CDR1 and CDR2 are KGHDR and SFDVKD. This CDR3 is 16 amino acids long. In DNA form, the CDR3 reads TGTGCCACCAGTGATGCCTCGGGCGGGCCCTACAATGAGCAGTTCTTC. This codes for CATSDASGGPYNEQFF.

The rearrangement uses TRBV3-1 (or the pseudogene TRBV3-2) and TRBJ1-2; maybe TRBD1 (5 bases). CDR3 length: 16 amino acids. Germline V gives CDR1 LGHDT, CDR2 YNNKEL (reference sequence). V lost 6 bases, J lost 5 bases, and 22 bases lay in between. The DNA for the CDR3 is TGTGCCAGCAGTCCCGGAGACAGATATTTCTCGTATGGCTACACCTTC. Translation gives CASSPGDRYFSYGYTF.

For the CDR3, the DNA is TGTGCCAGCAGTCGGGACAGGTCTAAAGACGAGCAGTACTTC. Protein sequence: CASSRDRSKDEQYF. The chain uses TRBV28 and TRBJ2-7; 8 bases agree with TRBD1. Germline values: CDR1 MDHEN, CDR2 SYDVKM. V was pared by 5 bases and J by 5 bases, with 8 bases of the junction left unmatched. This CDR3 is 14 amino acids long.

The V and J genes are TRBV5-4 and TRBJ1-1; possibly TRBD1 for D (5 bases). CDR3 length: 14 residues. Trimming left V 4 bases short and J 1 base short, with 11 bases between. CDR1 is SGHNT and CDR2 is YYREEE in the germline V gene (reference sequence). In DNA, the CDR3 is TGTGCCAGCAGCCCCGGACAAGGGAACACTGAAGCTTTCTTT. Translating it yields CASSPGQGNTEAFF.

This rearrangement joins TRBV27 to TRBJ1-4; 8 positions match TRBD1. V lost 0 bases to trimming and J lost 6 bases; unmatched junction nucleotides: 3. From germline, CDR1 is MNHEY and CDR2 SMNVEV (reference sequence). The CDR3 has 15 residues. CDR3 in amino acids: CASSLSAGGYEKLFF. For the CDR3, the DNA is TGTGCCAGCAGTTTATCGGCAGGGGGCTATGAAAAACTGTTTTTT.

The chain combines TRBV24-1 with TRBJ2-2; a weak D match, TRBD1 (6 bases). Trimming removed 2 bases from V and 1 base from J, with 13 bases in between. The CDR3 is made up of 17 amino acids. CDR1 KGHDR and CDR2 SFDVKD come from the germline V gene. The CDR3 DNA reads as TGTGCCACCAGTGATTCTATCGGGACACAGAACACCGGGGAGCTGTTTTTT. It yields the protein CATSDSIGTQNTGELFF.

The rearrangement joins TRBV5-1 to TRBJ1-4, with TRBD1 matching 9 bases. Trimming at V came to 4 bases and at J to 6 bases, leaving 4 bases not matched to a gene. The CDR3 consists of 14 residues. Germline V CDR1 and CDR2: SGHRS, YFSETQ. The CDR3, as DNA: TGCGCCAGCAGCGCACAGGGGGCCGATGAAAAACTGTTTTTT. Its translation is CASSAQGADEKLFF.

The genes are TRBV19 and TRBJ2-7, with D unclear. Per germline, CDR1 LNHDA and CDR2 SQIVND (reference sequence). Trimming cost V 3 bases and J 0 bases, with 12 bases left between them. CDR3 size: 15 residues. CDR3 DNA: TGTGCCAGTAGTATGACTCCCGAAAACTCCTACGAGCAGTACTTC. Translation: CASSMTPENSYEQYF. The whole variable domain, remainder taken from reference TRBV19 and TRBJ2-7, is DGGITQSPKYLFRKEGQNVTLSCEQNLNHDAMYWYRQDPGQGLRLIYYSQIVNDFQKGDIAEGYSVSREKKESFPLTVTSAQKNPTAFYLCASSMTPENSYEQYFGPGTRLTVT.

This sequence joins TRBV28 and TRBJ1-1, with TRBD1 matching 9 bases. The CDR3 is made up of 14 amino acids. CDR1 and CDR2 (germline): MDHEN, SYDVKM. Losses at the gene ends were 6 bases for V and 4 bases for J; bases not matched to a gene: 6. CDR3 nucleotide sequence: TGTGCCAGCAGCCAAACAGGGGGCGGCACTGAAGCTTTCTTT. It is translated as CASSQTGGGTEAFF.

The J gene is TRBJ1-2, the V gene TRBV24-1; D might be TRBD1 (6 bases). CDR1 and CDR2 (germline): KGHDR, SFDVKD. With 4 bases removed from V and 3 bases from J, the gap between germline ends came to 14 bases. The CDR3 consists of 15 residues. The CDR3 sequence: CATSEPGRGDYGYTF. CDR3 DNA sequence: TGTGCCACCAGTGAACCGGGGAGGGGGGACTATGGCTACACCTTC.